This T cell receptor beta chain is drawn from a study of T cells in Graves' hyperthyroidism and ophthalmopathy. Study results and limitations: Expanded thyroid clonotypes (above 0.001) were mostly also found in blood.

What was amplified from RNA transcripts were TCR beta CDR3 regions. HTBI primers were used for first-round RT-PCR of the TCR CDR3. TCRdb redid the calling of the multiplex PCR reads with MiXCR, one entry per CDR3 protein. The sample records 550,000 to 800,000 distinct CDR3 sequences, roughly 17% being singletons. This clonotype was picked up many times. Its specificity is not known. The TCR sequence derives from a man in his fifties with Graves' hyperthyroidism. The sample comprised blood.

CDR3 bases: TGTGCCAGCAGTGAAGGGGCAGTTAGCAATCAGCCCCAGCATTTT. This encodes CASSEGAVSNQPQHF. The V call is TRBV2, the J call TRBJ1-5; the D is unclear. Germline assignment: CDR1 SNHLY and CDR2 FYNNEI. The CDR3 has 15 amino acids. Trimming stripped 1 base from V and 0 bases from J, with 7 bases between.